The clone carrying this T cell receptor beta chain was seen only once. What it binds is not known. This CDR3 region has 15 residues. CDR1 and CDR2 (germline): SGHNT, YENEEA. V lost 4 bases, J lost 2 bases, and 7 bases stayed unmatched. Researchers ran the PCR with 60 Vbeta and 13 Jbeta primers. TCRdb keeps only in-frame clones here, not all; method: immunoSEQ multiplex PCR. The sample has 50,000 or so clones; about 81% are singletons. The data were obtained in a study of cytomegalovirus exposure and HLA in healthy donors. Study overall: Earlier sequencing of 150 million to 200 million T cells yielded around 100 million unique TCR beta sequences. Study-level results: Reportedly, fewer N-insertions than the approximately 610-donor mean appeared in an Asian-associated ancestry cluster in a later analysis.

The clonotype originates from a boy between 10 and 17 years old in good health and CMV-seropositive. Sequencing used PBMCs. The chain uses TRBV11-3 and TRBJ2-5, with TRBD1 matching 7 bases. For the CDR3, the DNA is TGTGCCAGCAGCTCGAGACAGGGACGACAAGAGACCCAGTACTTC. This encodes CASSSRQGRQETQYF.